The T cell receptor (beta chain) under discussion was sequenced for a study of vaccination and CD4 T cells after COVID-19. Using its own MiXCR run on the PCR reads, TCRdb lists one record per CDR3 protein. The sample yields 25,000 to 30,000 distinct CDR3 sequences, 50% to 65% seen once. Time point defined: late sampling 161 to 241 days after vaccination in a few convalescent patients. Deletions cut 6 bases from V and 1 base from J, with 16 bases between. CDR1 DFQATT and CDR2 SNEGSKA come from the germline V gene (reference sequence). The CDR3 covers 14 residues. This clonotype was picked up a small number of times.

V is TRBV20-1 and J is TRBJ2-7, with D perhaps matching TRBD2 (5 bases). The specimen comprised CD4+ T cells from blood, sampled about 7 months after SARS-CoV-2 vaccination. The sequence derives from a human donor who had recovered from COVID-19. CDR3 loop: CSAPASGGSYEQYF. The CDR3 DNA reads TGCAGTGCCCCCGCGAGCGGAGGTTCCTACGAGCAGTACTTC.